Sequencing of this TCR beta chain was carried out in a study of graft-versus-host responses after intestinal transplantation. Study summary: Tacrolimus and steroids were given for around 3 years to all recipients after anti-thymocyte globulin induction. Study-wide findings and caveats: The marrow of recipients harbored GvH clones, and ileum or blood showed some of them first.

A remark on this clone: What it binds is unknown.

Sequencing used immunoSEQ multiplex PCR; TCRdb keeps in-frame clones, though not all of them. Among over 65,000 clones, around 90% were seen once, and the ten largest hold 7.6%. Trimming took off 2 bases at V and 9 bases at J, with 12 bases between the two ends. Per the germline V gene, CDR1 is SGHRS and CDR2 is YFSETQ. CDR3 size: 12 residues. The clonotype originates from a human donor who was the organ donor for an intestinal transplant. Sequenced material: unstimulated CD8+ T cells sorted from spleen or lymph node cells, taken before transplant. The genes are TRBV5-1 and TRBJ2-7; maybe TRBD1 (6 bases). The CDR3 loop is CASSFPDSRQYF. The CDR3 DNA reads as TGCGCCAGCAGCTTCCCGGACAGCCGGCAGTACTTC.